This is a list of T cell receptor beta chains from one sample in a study of cytomegalovirus exposure and HLA in healthy donors. The protocol was immunoSEQ multiplex PCR, while the TCRdb copy is restricted to in-frame clones and leaves out a portion. The sample contains 75,000 to 100,000 clones, under 9% of which appear only once. Source material: PBMCs. The receptors were gathered from a man aged 50 to 60 in good health and CMV-seronegative. The CDR3 runs from the conserved cysteine through the conserved F or W. D genes are given only for firm matches. Clone size, where shown, is once, few, many, or a class for clones that have expanded.

DNA: TGCGCCAGCAGCTTGGGGACTAGCGGGGTAGATACGCAGTATTTT; CDR3: CASSLGTSGVDTQYF; V: TRBV5-1; size: -; D: TRBD2; J: TRBJ2-3
DNA: TGTGCCAGCACCTTGACACCCTTTTACGAGCAGTACTTC; CDR3: CASTLTPFYEQYF; V: TRBV28; size: few; D: -; J: TRBJ2-7
DNA: TGTGCCAGCGCGGGACAGATAAATCAGCCCCAGCATTTT; CDR3: CASAGQINQPQHF; V: TRBV28; size: few; D: TRBD1; J: TRBJ1-5
DNA: TGTGCCAGCAACCGGGACAGGAACGGTGAGCAGTTCTTC; CDR3: CASNRDRNGEQFF; V: TRBV2; size: -; D: TRBD1; J: TRBJ2-1
DNA: TGTGCCAGCAGCTTAAGGGGGGCCGGGACTAGAGATACGCAGTATTTT; CDR3: CASSLRGAGTRDTQYF; V: TRBV7-3; size: few; D: TRBD2; J: TRBJ2-3
DNA: TGCGCCAGCAGCGGACAGGGGGCAGGCACTGAAGCTTTCTTT; CDR3: CASSGQGAGTEAFF; V: TRBV10-2; size: -; D: TRBD1; J: TRBJ1-1
DNA: TGTGCCAGCTCACCTACGCACCCAAAGACAGGGACTAATTCACCCCTCCACTTT; CDR3: CASSPTHPKTGTNSPLHF; V: TRBV18; size: -; D: TRBD1; J: TRBJ1-6
DNA: TGTGCCAGCAGTGAAGCAACCACTAGCTACAATGAGCAGTTCTTC; CDR3: CASSEATTSYNEQFF; V: TRBV2; size: -; D: -; J: TRBJ2-1
DNA: TGTGCCAGCAGTGAAGGGGGACAGGGGGGCAACGAGCAGTTCTTC; CDR3: CASSEGGQGGNEQFF; V: TRBV6-4; size: -; D: TRBD1; J: TRBJ2-1
DNA: TGTGCCAGCAGTTCACAGGGGGATACGCAGTATTTT; CDR3: CASSSQGDTQYF; V: TRBV27; size: -; D: TRBD1; J: TRBJ2-3
DNA: TGTGCCAGCAGTCCCCAGGGGGCGAAGGGCACTGAAGCTTTCTTT; CDR3: CASSPQGAKGTEAFF; V: TRBV28; size: -; D: TRBD1; J: TRBJ1-1
DNA: TGTGCCAGCAGCCTGGACAGTAACTCCTACGAGCAGTACTTC; CDR3: CASSLDSNSYEQYF; V: TRBV9; size: few; D: -; J: TRBJ2-7
DNA: TGTGCCAGCAGCCGCGGGCGGGGCACTGAAGCTTTCTTT; CDR3: CASSRGRGTEAFF; V: TRBV7-2; size: -; D: -; J: TRBJ1-1
DNA: TGTGCCAGCAGTGACACAGGCTATAGCAATCAGCCCCAGCATTTT; CDR3: CASSDTGYSNQPQHF; V: TRBV2; size: -; D: -; J: TRBJ1-5
DNA: TGTGCTAGTGCCCTCGACAGTCCCTCCTACGAGCAGTACTTC; CDR3: CASALDSPSYEQYF; V: TRBV12-5; size: few; D: -; J: TRBJ2-7
DNA: TGTGCCAGCAGCACTTTCTTGGGGCGGCAAGAGACCCAGTACTTC; CDR3: CASSTFLGRQETQYF; V: TRBV7-9; size: few; D: -; J: TRBJ2-5
DNA: TGTGCCAGCAGTTCGGGGACAGGGTATTCACCCCTCCACTTT; CDR3: CASSSGTGYSPLHF; V: TRBV28; size: -; D: TRBD1; J: TRBJ1-6
DNA: TGTGCCAGCAGCCCACGTGACAGCTCCTACGAGCAGTACTTC; CDR3: CASSPRDSSYEQYF; V: TRBV6-1; size: few; D: -; J: TRBJ2-7
DNA: TGTGCCAGCAGTTTCGGACTAGCCTACGAGCAGTACTTC; CDR3: CASSFGLAYEQYF; V: TRBV6-6; size: -; D: TRBD2; J: TRBJ2-7
DNA: TGTGCCAGCTCACCACCCCCGGGACAGGGAACGAACACCGGGGAGCTGTTTTTT; CDR3: CASSPPPGQGTNTGELFF; V: TRBV18; size: few; D: TRBD1; J: TRBJ2-2
DNA: TGTGCCAGCAGCACAGACGGACTGCGGCCCCAGCATTTT; CDR3: CASSTDGLRPQHF; V: TRBV2; size: -; D: -; J: TRBJ1-5
DNA: TGTGCCAGCAGCTTTGGGGGGGGCCAGTACGAGCAGTACTTC; CDR3: CASSFGGGQYEQYF; V: TRBV7-2; size: -; D: -; J: TRBJ2-7
DNA: TGTGCCAGCAGAGCGACCGGCTTCTTATTGTCGCCCCAGCATTTT; CDR3: CASRATGFLLSPQHF; V: TRBV27; size: few; D: -; J: TRBJ1-5
DNA: TGTGCCAGCAGCCGGGTGGAGGCAGCTAACTATGGCTACACCTTC; CDR3: CASSRVEAANYGYTF; V: TRBV4-2; size: -; D: -; J: TRBJ1-2
DNA: TGTGCCAGCAACGACAGGGTCGAGACCCAGTACTTC; CDR3: CASNDRVETQYF; V: TRBV6-1; size: few; D: TRBD1; J: TRBJ2-5
DNA: TGTGCCAGCATCCGACAGGGGGCACCTGGAAACACCATATATTTT; CDR3: CASIRQGAPGNTIYF; V: TRBV7-9; size: few; D: TRBD1; J: TRBJ1-3
DNA: TGTGCCAGCAGTTCAATTGGGAGGGCCCAGCATTTT; CDR3: CASSSIGRAQHF; V: TRBV28; size: few; D: -; J: TRBJ1-5
DNA: TGTGCCAGCAGCCGAGAGGGGGCTTTTTCTGAAGCTTTCTTT; CDR3: CASSREGAFSEAFF; V: TRBV9; size: few; D: TRBD1; J: TRBJ1-1
DNA: TGTGCCAGCAGCACAGGGAGCGAAGCTAACTATGGCTACACCTTC; CDR3: CASSTGSEANYGYTF; V: TRBV28; size: -; D: -; J: TRBJ1-2
DNA: TGTGCCAGCAGCTTAGATCGGAGTGCTGAGCAGTTCTTC; CDR3: CASSLDRSAEQFF; V: TRBV11-2; size: -; D: -; J: TRBJ2-1
DNA: TGTGCCAGTAGTAGAGGGACAATCTATGGCTACACCTTC; CDR3: CASSRGTIYGYTF; V: TRBV19; size: few; D: -; J: TRBJ1-2
DNA: TGCGCCAGCAAAGTTGGACAGGGGAACGATGAGCAGTTCTTC; CDR3: CASKVGQGNDEQFF; V: TRBV5-1; size: few; D: TRBD1; J: TRBJ2-1
DNA: TGTGCCAGCAGTTTGGTAGCGGGCTACGAGCAGTACTTC; CDR3: CASSLVAGYEQYF; V: TRBV28; size: few; D: TRBD2; J: TRBJ2-7
DNA: TGTGCCAGTAAGTTGACAGAACCGAACACCGGGGAGCTGTTTTTT; CDR3: CASKLTEPNTGELFF; V: TRBV19; size: few; D: -; J: TRBJ2-2
DNA: TGCGCCAGCGGTCCGGGACAGGGGAATAGGGGCTACACCTTC; CDR3: CASGPGQGNRGYTF; V: TRBV10-2; size: few; D: TRBD1; J: TRBJ1-2
DNA: TGTGCCAGCAGCTTAGGTGGGACAGGGGTCCACGAGCAGTACTTC; CDR3: CASSLGGTGVHEQYF; V: TRBV7-9; size: -; D: TRBD1; J: TRBJ2-7
DNA: TGTGCCAGTAGTATAGGGCAATCTACGCAGTATTTT; CDR3: CASSIGQSTQYF; V: TRBV19; size: few; D: -; J: TRBJ2-3
DNA: TGCGCCAGCAGCTACGGACAGGGGCTCATGAACACTGAAGCTTTCTTT; CDR3: CASSYGQGLMNTEAFF; V: TRBV5-1; size: -; D: TRBD1; J: TRBJ1-1
DNA: TGTGCCAGCACTCGGGACAGGGGCTATGGCTACACCTTC; CDR3: CASTRDRGYGYTF; V: TRBV28; size: few; D: TRBD1; J: TRBJ1-2
DNA: TGTGCCAGCAGCTTTCTAGCGGGGGGAGCCTACAATGAGCAGTTCTTC; CDR3: CASSFLAGGAYNEQFF; V: TRBV7-2; size: -; D: TRBD2; J: TRBJ2-1
DNA: TGTGCCAGCAGCTTAAGCTATAGCGGGGGCCAAGAGACCCAGTACTTC; CDR3: CASSLSYSGGQETQYF; V: TRBV7-2; size: -; D: TRBD2; J: TRBJ2-5
DNA: TGTGCCAGCAGTTTTACAGGGAGTAATGAAAAACTGTTTTTT; CDR3: CASSFTGSNEKLFF; V: TRBV28; size: -; D: -; J: TRBJ1-4
DNA: TGTGCTAGCAGCTTAAATGGCAGGGGAGTCACCGGGGAGCTGTTTTTT; CDR3: CASSLNGRGVTGELFF; V: TRBV7-7; size: -; D: -; J: TRBJ2-2
DNA: TGTGCCAGTAGTATATACAGCGGCGGTGATAGCAATCAGCCCCAGCATTTT; CDR3: CASSIYSGGDSNQPQHF; V: TRBV19; size: -; D: -; J: TRBJ1-5
DNA: TGCGCCTCGAGGACAGGGCCCTACGAGCAGTACTTC; CDR3: CASRTGPYEQYF; V: TRBV5-1; size: few; D: TRBD1; J: TRBJ2-7
DNA: TGTGCCAGCAGCCTCACGGGAGGGGGGAACCTTAACTATGGCTACACCTTC; CDR3: CASSLTGGGNLNYGYTF; V: TRBV7-2; size: few; D: -; J: TRBJ1-2
DNA: TGTGCCAGCAGACCACTAGCGGCGAGCCGGGAGCTGTTTTTT; CDR3: CASRPLAASRELFF; V: TRBV7-9; size: few; D: TRBD2; J: TRBJ2-2
DNA: TGTGCCAGCTCACCACCGGGACAGGGGGCGGGATCCCTCCACTTT; CDR3: CASSPPGQGAGSLHF; V: TRBV18; size: -; D: TRBD1; J: TRBJ1-6
DNA: TGTGCCAGCAGTACGTTTCAGGGCACTGGGGCCAACGTCCTGACTTTC; CDR3: CASSTFQGTGANVLTF; V: TRBV28; size: -; D: -; J: TRBJ2-6
DNA: TGTGCCAGCAGCTTAGATGGGAGGCAGGAGCTGTTTTTT; CDR3: CASSLDGRQELFF; V: TRBV7-2; size: -; D: -; J: TRBJ2-2
DNA: TGTGCCAGCAGCACCAGGACTCTCCCTGAAGCTTTCTTT; CDR3: CASSTRTLPEAFF; V: TRBV7-9; size: -; D: -; J: TRBJ1-1
DNA: TGTGCCAGCAGTTACTCGGGAGTCTCTGGGGCCAACGTCCTGACTTTC; CDR3: CASSYSGVSGANVLTF; V: TRBV6-5; size: -; D: -; J: TRBJ2-6
DNA: TGTGCCAGTAGTATAGAAAGGACAGGAGGCAATCAGCCCCAGCATTTT; CDR3: CASSIERTGGNQPQHF; V: TRBV19; size: -; D: TRBD1; J: TRBJ1-5
DNA: TGTGCCAGCCAGCGAGAGGCAAACTATGGCTACACCTTC; CDR3: CASQREANYGYTF; V: TRBV5-4; size: -; D: -; J: TRBJ1-2
DNA: TGTGCCAGTAGTAGGGGAGGCTTGCGAGGGGCAGCTGATAGCAATCAGCCCCAGCATTTT; CDR3: CASSRGGLRGAADSNQPQHF; V: TRBV19; size: -; D: -; J: TRBJ1-5